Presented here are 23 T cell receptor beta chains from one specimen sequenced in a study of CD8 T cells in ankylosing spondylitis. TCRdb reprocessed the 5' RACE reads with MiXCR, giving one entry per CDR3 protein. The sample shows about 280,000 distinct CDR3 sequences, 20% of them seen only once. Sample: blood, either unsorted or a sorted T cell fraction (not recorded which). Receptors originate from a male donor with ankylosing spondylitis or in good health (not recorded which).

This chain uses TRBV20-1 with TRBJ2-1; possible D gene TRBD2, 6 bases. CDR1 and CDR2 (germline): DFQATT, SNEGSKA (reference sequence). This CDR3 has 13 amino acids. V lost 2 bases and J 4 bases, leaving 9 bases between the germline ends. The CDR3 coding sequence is TGCAGTGCTAGACGGGGACTTTACAATGAGCAGTTCTTC. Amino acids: CSARRGLYNEQFF.

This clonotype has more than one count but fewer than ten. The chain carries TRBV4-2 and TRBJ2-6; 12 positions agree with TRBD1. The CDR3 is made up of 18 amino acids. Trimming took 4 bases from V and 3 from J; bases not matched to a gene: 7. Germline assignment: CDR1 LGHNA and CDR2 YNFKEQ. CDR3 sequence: CASSLTGTGGFGANVLTF. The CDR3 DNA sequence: TGTGCCAGCAGCCTTACGGGGACAGGGGGCTTTGGGGCCAACGTCCTGACTTTC.

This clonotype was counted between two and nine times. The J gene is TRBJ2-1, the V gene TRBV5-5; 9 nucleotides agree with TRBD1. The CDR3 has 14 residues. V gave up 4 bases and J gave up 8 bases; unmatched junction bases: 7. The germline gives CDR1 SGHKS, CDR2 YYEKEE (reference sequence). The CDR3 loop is CASSMWTGAHEQFF. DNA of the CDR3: TGTGCCAGCAGCATGTGGACAGGGGCCCATGAGCAGTTCTTC.

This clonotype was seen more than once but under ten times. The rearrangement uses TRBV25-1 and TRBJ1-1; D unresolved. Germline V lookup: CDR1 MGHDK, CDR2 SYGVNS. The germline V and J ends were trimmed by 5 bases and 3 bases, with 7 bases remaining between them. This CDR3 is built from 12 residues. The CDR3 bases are TGTGCCAGCAGTTCCCCGTACACTGAAGCTTTCTTT. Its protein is CASSSPYTEAFF.

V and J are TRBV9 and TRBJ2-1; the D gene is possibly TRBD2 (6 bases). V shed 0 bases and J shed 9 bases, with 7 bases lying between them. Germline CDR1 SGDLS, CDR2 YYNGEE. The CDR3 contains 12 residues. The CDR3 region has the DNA TGTGCCAGCAGCGTAGGGGGAGGTGAGCAGTTCTTC. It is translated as CASSVGGGEQFF.

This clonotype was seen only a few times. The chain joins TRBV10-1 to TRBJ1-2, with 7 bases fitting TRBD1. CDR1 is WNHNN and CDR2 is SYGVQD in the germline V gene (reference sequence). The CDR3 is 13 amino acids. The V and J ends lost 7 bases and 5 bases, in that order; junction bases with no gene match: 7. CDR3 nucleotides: TGCGCCAGCAAGAACCAGGGGGGGTATGGCTACACCTTC. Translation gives CASKNQGGYGYTF.

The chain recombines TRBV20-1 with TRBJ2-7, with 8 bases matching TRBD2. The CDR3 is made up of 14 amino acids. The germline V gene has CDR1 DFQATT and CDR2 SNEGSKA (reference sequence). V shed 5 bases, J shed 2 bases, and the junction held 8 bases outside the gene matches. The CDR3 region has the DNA TGCAGTGCTGTTCGAACTAGCGGTACCTACGAGCAGTACGTC. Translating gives CSAVRTSGTYEQYV.

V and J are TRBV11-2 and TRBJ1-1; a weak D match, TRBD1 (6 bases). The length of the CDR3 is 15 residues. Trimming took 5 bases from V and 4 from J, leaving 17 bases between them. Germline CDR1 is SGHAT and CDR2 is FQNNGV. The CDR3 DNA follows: TGTGCCAGCAGCCGCGATGTGGGGGCTGGCACTGAAGCTTTCTTT. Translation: CASSRDVGAGTEAFF.

This CDR3 reads CATSSGGSSYEQYV. The CDR3 region has the DNA TGTGCCACCAGCTCGGGGGGCAGCTCCTACGAGCAGTACGTC. This chain uses TRBV15 with TRBJ2-7; a possible D gene is TRBD2 (7 bases). The CDR3 runs 14 residues. Germline CDR1 LNHNV, CDR2 YYDKDF (reference sequence). V shed 5 bases and J shed 0 bases, with 11 bases lying between them.

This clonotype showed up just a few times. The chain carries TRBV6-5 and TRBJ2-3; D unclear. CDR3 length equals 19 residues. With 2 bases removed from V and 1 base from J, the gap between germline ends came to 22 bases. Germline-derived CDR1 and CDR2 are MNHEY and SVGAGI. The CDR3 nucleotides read TGTGCCAGCAGTTACCTCGTCCCAGGAATGTTTGACGGCACAGATACGCAGTATTTT. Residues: CASSYLVPGMFDGTDTQYF.

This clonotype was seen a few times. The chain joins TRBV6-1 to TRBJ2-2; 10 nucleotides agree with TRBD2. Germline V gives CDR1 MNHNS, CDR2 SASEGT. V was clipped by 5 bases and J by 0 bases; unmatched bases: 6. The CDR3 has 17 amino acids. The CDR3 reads CASSPSSGGANTGELFF. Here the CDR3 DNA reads TGTGCCAGCAGTCCTTCTAGCGGGGGCGCGAACACCGGGGAGCTGTTTTTT.

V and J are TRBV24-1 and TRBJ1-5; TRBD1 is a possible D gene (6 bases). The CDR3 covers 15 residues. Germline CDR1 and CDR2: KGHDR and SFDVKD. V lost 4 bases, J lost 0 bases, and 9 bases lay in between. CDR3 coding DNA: TGTGCCACCAGTGAAACAGGGTATAGCAATCAGCCCCAGCATTTT. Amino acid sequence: CATSETGYSNQPQHF.

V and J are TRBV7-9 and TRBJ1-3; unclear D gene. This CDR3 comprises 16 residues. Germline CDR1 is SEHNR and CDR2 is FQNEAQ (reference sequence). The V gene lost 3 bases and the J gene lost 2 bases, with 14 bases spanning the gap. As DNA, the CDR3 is TGTGCCAGCAGCTTCCTCAGCGGGCCTCCTGGAAACACCATATATTTT. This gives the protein CASSFLSGPPGNTIYF.

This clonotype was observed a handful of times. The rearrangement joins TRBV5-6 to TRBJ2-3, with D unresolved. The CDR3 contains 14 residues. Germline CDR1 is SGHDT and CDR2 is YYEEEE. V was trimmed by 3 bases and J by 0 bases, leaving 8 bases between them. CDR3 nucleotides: TGTGCCAGCAGCTCTGAACTTAGCACAGATACGCAGTATTTT. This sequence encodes CASSSELSTDTQYF.

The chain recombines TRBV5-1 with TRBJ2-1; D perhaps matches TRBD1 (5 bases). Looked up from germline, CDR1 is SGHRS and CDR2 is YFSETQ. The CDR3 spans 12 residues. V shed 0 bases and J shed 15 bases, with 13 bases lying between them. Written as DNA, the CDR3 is TGCGCCAGCAGCTTGGATGACAGTATGCGGTTCTTC. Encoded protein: CASSLDDSMRFF.

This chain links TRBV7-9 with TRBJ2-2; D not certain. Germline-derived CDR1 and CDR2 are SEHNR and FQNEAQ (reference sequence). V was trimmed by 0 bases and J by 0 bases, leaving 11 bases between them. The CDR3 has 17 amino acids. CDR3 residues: CASSLADVFANTGELFF. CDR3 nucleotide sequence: TGTGCCAGCAGCTTAGCTGATGTTTTCGCGAACACCGGGGAGCTGTTTTTT.

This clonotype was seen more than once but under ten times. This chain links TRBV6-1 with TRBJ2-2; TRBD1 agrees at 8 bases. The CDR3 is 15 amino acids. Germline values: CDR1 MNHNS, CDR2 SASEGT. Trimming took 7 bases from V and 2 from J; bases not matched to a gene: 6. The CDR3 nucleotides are TGTGCCAGCAATGACAGGGGCCCAAACACCGGGGAGCTGTTTTTT. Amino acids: CASNDRGPNTGELFF.

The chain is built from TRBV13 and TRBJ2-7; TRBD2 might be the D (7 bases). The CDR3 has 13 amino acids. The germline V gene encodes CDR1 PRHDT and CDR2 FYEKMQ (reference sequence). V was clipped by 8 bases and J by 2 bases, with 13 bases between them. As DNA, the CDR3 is TGTGCCAGCTCCCAGGGGAGGGCCTACGAGCAGTACGTC. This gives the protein CASSQGRAYEQYV.

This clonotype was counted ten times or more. CDR3 DNA: TGCAGTGCTAGTGGGGACTCTAACTATGGCTACACCTTC. It encodes CSASGDSNYGYTF. The V and J genes are TRBV20-1 and TRBJ1-2, with a weak D call TRBD1 (5 bases). The V and J ends lost 3 bases and 0 bases respectively, with 8 bases between them. The length of the CDR3 is 13 residues. Germline CDR1 is DFQATT and CDR2 is SNEGSKA (reference sequence).

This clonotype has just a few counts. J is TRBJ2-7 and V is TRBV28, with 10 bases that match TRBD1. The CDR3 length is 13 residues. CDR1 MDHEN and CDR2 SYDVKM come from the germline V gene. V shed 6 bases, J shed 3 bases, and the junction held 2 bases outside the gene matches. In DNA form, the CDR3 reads TGTGCCAGCAGGGGACAGGGGTTCTACGAGCAGTACGTC. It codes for CASRGQGFYEQYV.

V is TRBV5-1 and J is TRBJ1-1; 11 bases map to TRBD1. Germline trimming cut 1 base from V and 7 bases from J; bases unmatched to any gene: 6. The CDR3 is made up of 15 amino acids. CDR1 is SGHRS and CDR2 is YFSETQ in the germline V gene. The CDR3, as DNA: TGCGCCAGCAGCTTGTGGGGACAGGGGGGCAATGAAGCTTTCTTT. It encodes CASSLWGQGGNEAFF.

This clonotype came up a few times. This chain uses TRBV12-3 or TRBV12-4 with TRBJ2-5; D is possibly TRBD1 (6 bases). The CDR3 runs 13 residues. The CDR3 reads CASVVGANGAQYF. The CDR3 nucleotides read TGTGCGAGCGTGGTGGGGGCCAATGGGGCCCAGTACTTC.

DNA for the CDR3: TGTGCCAGCAGTTCGGCAGGGCCAGATACGCAGTATTTT. This encodes CASSSAGPDTQYF. The chain has TRBV12-3 or TRBV12-4 and TRBJ2-3; possibly TRBD1 for D (5 bases). With 4 bases removed from V and 4 bases from J, the gap between germline ends came to 9 bases. The CDR3 spans 13 residues.